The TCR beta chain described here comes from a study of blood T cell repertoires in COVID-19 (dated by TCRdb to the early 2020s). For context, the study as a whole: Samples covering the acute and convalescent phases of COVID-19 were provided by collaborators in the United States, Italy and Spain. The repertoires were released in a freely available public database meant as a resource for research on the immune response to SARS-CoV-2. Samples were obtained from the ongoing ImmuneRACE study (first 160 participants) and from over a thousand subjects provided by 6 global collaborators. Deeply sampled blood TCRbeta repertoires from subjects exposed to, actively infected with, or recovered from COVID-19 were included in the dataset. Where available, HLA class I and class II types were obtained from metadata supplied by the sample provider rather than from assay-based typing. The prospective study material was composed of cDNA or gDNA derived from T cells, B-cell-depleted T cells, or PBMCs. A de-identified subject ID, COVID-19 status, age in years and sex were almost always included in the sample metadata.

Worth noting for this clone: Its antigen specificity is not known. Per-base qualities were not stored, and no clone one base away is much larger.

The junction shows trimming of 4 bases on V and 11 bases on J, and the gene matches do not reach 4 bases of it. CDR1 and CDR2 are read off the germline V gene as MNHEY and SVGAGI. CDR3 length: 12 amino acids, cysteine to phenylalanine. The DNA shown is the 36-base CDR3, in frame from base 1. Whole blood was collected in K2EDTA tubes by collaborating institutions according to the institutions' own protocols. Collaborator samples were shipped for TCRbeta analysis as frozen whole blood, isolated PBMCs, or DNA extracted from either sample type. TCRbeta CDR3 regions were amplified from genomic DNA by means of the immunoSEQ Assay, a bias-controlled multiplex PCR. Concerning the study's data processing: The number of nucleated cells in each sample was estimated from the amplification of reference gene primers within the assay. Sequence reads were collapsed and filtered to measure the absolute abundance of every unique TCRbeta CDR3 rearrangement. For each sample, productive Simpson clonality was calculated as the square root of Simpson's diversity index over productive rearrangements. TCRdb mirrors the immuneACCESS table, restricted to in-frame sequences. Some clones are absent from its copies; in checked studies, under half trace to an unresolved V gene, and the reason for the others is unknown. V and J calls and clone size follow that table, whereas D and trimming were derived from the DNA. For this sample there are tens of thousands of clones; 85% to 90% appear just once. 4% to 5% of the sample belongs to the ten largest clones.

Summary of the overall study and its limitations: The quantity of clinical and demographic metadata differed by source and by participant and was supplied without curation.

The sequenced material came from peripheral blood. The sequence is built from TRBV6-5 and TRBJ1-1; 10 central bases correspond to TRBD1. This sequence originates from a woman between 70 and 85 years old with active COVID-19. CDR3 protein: CASSSGTGAAFF. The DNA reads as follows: TGTGCCAGCAGTTCGGGGACAGGGGCCGCTTTCTTT.